Listed below are T cell receptor beta chains from one sample, sequenced in a study of T-cell memory formation after mild COVID-19. TCRdb used MiXCR to reprocess the 5' RACE reads, holding one entry per CDR3 protein. This table holds under 600,000 distinct CDR3 sequences, less than 25% found once. The sample was PBMCs or a T cell subset sorted from them (not recorded which). These receptors were obtained from an adult woman who had mild COVID-19 (a few samples of this study predate the infection). Cell type and time point are not known. CDR3s include the opening cysteine and the closing phenylalanine or tryptophan. D genes are given only for firm matches. Clone size is given for some rows only: seen once, a few or many times, or a class if the clone is expanded.

d_call: TRBD1
cdr3_length: 15
j_call: TRBJ2-1
v_call: TRBV27
clone_size: many
cdr3_nt: TGTGCCAGCAGGAGGGGGCGCAAGTCCTACAATGAGCAGTTCTTC
cdr3_aa: CASRRGRKSYNEQFF

d_call: -
cdr3_length: 14
j_call: TRBJ1-1
v_call: TRBV7-9
clone_size: -
cdr3_nt: TGTGCCAGCAGCGTGGGTAGGGTCGACACTGAAGCTTTCTTT
cdr3_aa: CASSVGRVDTEAFF

d_call: TRBD1
cdr3_length: 14
j_call: TRBJ2-4
v_call: TRBV12-3/TRBV12-4
clone_size: many
cdr3_nt: TGTGCCAGCAGTCCCCGGACAGGGGAGAACATTCAGTACTTC
cdr3_aa: CASSPRTGENIQYF

d_call: -
cdr3_length: 15
j_call: TRBJ2-3
v_call: TRBV30
clone_size: -
cdr3_nt: TGTGCCTGGAGTGTACACTCCAACTCTCGAGATACGCAGTATTTT
cdr3_aa: CAWSVHSNSRDTQYF

d_call: -
cdr3_length: 16
j_call: TRBJ1-6
v_call: TRBV5-1
clone_size: few
cdr3_nt: TGCGCCAGCAGCTTGGTTGCTGCCTCCTATAATTCACCCCTCCACTTT
cdr3_aa: CASSLVAASYNSPLHF

d_call: -
cdr3_length: 14
j_call: TRBJ2-7
v_call: TRBV27
clone_size: -
cdr3_nt: TGTGCCAGCAGTCGCCAGGGGATGGTCTACGAGCAGTACTTC
cdr3_aa: CASSRQGMVYEQYF

d_call: -
cdr3_length: 14
j_call: TRBJ2-7
v_call: TRBV7-2
clone_size: few
cdr3_nt: TGTGCCAGCAGCTTAATCGGCACATCCTACGAGCAGTACTTC
cdr3_aa: CASSLIGTSYEQYF

d_call: TRBD2
cdr3_length: 13
j_call: TRBJ2-7
v_call: TRBV6-5
clone_size: once
cdr3_nt: TGTGCCAGCAGACCTAGCGGGTGGCACGAGCAGTACTTC
cdr3_aa: CASRPSGWHEQYF

d_call: -
cdr3_length: 15
j_call: TRBJ2-3
v_call: TRBV7-6
clone_size: -
cdr3_nt: TGTGCCAGCAGCTTAGAGGCAGGGGACGGAGATACGCAGTATTTT
cdr3_aa: CASSLEAGDGDTQYF

d_call: -
cdr3_length: 16
j_call: TRBJ1-5
v_call: TRBV6-5
clone_size: few
cdr3_nt: TGTGCCAGCAGTTACGGGGGCAGGGGAGTCGGGCAGCCCCAGCATTTT
cdr3_aa: CASSYGGRGVGQPQHF

d_call: -
cdr3_length: 14
j_call: TRBJ1-1
v_call: TRBV12-3/TRBV12-4
clone_size: few
cdr3_nt: TGTGCCAGCAGTGGAGTCGACAGGAACACTGAAGCTTTCTTT
cdr3_aa: CASSGVDRNTEAFF

d_call: TRBD1
cdr3_length: 14
j_call: TRBJ1-1
v_call: TRBV29-1
clone_size: few
cdr3_nt: TGCAGCGTTGGACAGGGGGGATCTAACACTGAAGCTTTCTTT
cdr3_aa: CSVGQGGSNTEAFF

d_call: -
cdr3_length: 13
j_call: TRBJ1-1
v_call: TRBV14
clone_size: -
cdr3_nt: TGTGCCAGCAGCCAAGATCTGCCCACTGAAGCTTTCTTT
cdr3_aa: CASSQDLPTEAFF

d_call: TRBD1
cdr3_length: 16
j_call: TRBJ1-1
v_call: TRBV12-3/TRBV12-4
clone_size: -
cdr3_nt: TGTGCCAGCAGTATAATACCCGGGACAGGGAACACTGAAGCTTTCTTT
cdr3_aa: CASSIIPGTGNTEAFF

d_call: -
cdr3_length: 13
j_call: TRBJ2-6
v_call: TRBV7-9
clone_size: -
cdr3_nt: TGTGCCAGCGGGAGCTCCGGGGCCAACGTCCTGACTTTC
cdr3_aa: CASGSSGANVLTF

d_call: -
cdr3_length: 15
j_call: TRBJ2-4
v_call: TRBV30
clone_size: -
cdr3_nt: TGTGCCTGGAGCCCCCCCGGACTCACGAGCTACATTCAGTACTTC
cdr3_aa: CAWSPPGLTSYIQYF

d_call: TRBD2
cdr3_length: 15
j_call: TRBJ2-7
v_call: TRBV12-3/TRBV12-4
clone_size: -
cdr3_nt: TGTGCCAGCAGACACAGCGGGGTCAGCTCCTACGAGCAGTACTTC
cdr3_aa: CASRHSGVSSYEQYF

d_call: -
cdr3_length: 14
j_call: TRBJ1-2
v_call: TRBV12-3/TRBV12-4
clone_size: few
cdr3_nt: TGTGCCAGCAGTTTACCGGGGGCCAACTATGGCTACACCTTC
cdr3_aa: CASSLPGANYGYTF

d_call: -
cdr3_length: 14
j_call: TRBJ1-3
v_call: TRBV12-3/TRBV12-4
clone_size: -
cdr3_nt: TGTGCCAGCAGGCGGGGTCCGTCCGGAAACACCATATATTTT
cdr3_aa: CASRRGPSGNTIYF

d_call: TRBD2
cdr3_length: 15
j_call: TRBJ2-3
v_call: TRBV7-9
clone_size: many
cdr3_nt: TGTGCCAGCAGCGTCGGGACTAGCGGCACAGATACGCAGTATTTT
cdr3_aa: CASSVGTSGTDTQYF

d_call: TRBD1
cdr3_length: 18
j_call: TRBJ2-1
v_call: TRBV7-9
clone_size: few
cdr3_nt: TGTGCCAGCAGCTTAGTTTTTGGGAAAGGGGACAGGACTGATGAGCAGTTCTTC
cdr3_aa: CASSLVFGKGDRTDEQFF

d_call: -
cdr3_length: 13
j_call: TRBJ1-1
v_call: TRBV5-6
clone_size: -
cdr3_nt: TGTGCCAGCAGCTTGGCAGGTCCGCTTGAAGCTTTCTTT
cdr3_aa: CASSLAGPLEAFF

d_call: -
cdr3_length: 16
j_call: TRBJ1-5
v_call: TRBV9
clone_size: -
cdr3_nt: TGTGCCAGCAGCCTACGGCGGGACTTTAGCAATCAGCCCCAGCATTTT
cdr3_aa: CASSLRRDFSNQPQHF

d_call: -
cdr3_length: 14
j_call: TRBJ1-1
v_call: TRBV7-3
clone_size: -
cdr3_nt: TGTGCCAGCAGAGCGGGACCCTCGGGGACTGAAGCTTTCTTT
cdr3_aa: CASRAGPSGTEAFF

d_call: TRBD1
cdr3_length: 14
j_call: TRBJ1-6
v_call: TRBV12-3/TRBV12-4
clone_size: -
cdr3_nt: TGTGCCAGCAGTTGGGACAGGGCGAATTCACCCCTCCACTTT
cdr3_aa: CASSWDRANSPLHF

d_call: -
cdr3_length: 14
j_call: TRBJ1-2
v_call: TRBV7-9
clone_size: few
cdr3_nt: TGTGCCAGCAGCCACGCCGGGACGCTTCGTGGCTACACCTTC
cdr3_aa: CASSHAGTLRGYTF

d_call: TRBD1
cdr3_length: 13
j_call: TRBJ2-7
v_call: TRBV29-1
clone_size: once
cdr3_nt: TGCAGCGTTAGGACAGGGGCTTCCTACGAGCAGTACTTC
cdr3_aa: CSVRTGASYEQYF

d_call: -
cdr3_length: 14
j_call: TRBJ2-7
v_call: TRBV7-9
clone_size: few
cdr3_nt: TGTGCCAGCAGCTCGCCCGCGGAGAGATACGAGCAGTACTTC
cdr3_aa: CASSSPAERYEQYF

d_call: TRBD1
cdr3_length: 14
j_call: TRBJ1-1
v_call: TRBV5-1
clone_size: -
cdr3_nt: TGCGCCAGTTTCGCGGTCCAGGGGGGCACTGAAGCTTTCTTT
cdr3_aa: CASFAVQGGTEAFF

d_call: TRBD1
cdr3_length: 15
j_call: TRBJ2-7
v_call: TRBV19
clone_size: few
cdr3_nt: TGTGCCAGTAGTATAGGGACAGGGGCCACCTACGAGCAGTACTTC
cdr3_aa: CASSIGTGATYEQYF

d_call: -
cdr3_length: 14
j_call: TRBJ1-2
v_call: TRBV12-3/TRBV12-4
clone_size: few
cdr3_nt: TGTGCCAGCAGTTCTGATCGGTCGGTCTATGGCTACACCTTC
cdr3_aa: CASSSDRSVYGYTF